The rows below give T cell receptor beta chains drawn from one sample of a study of blood T cell repertoires in COVID-19. The data were produced by immunoSEQ multiplex PCR, yet TCRdb's version contains in-frame clones alone and is incomplete. Among roughly 220,000 clones listed, almost 90% were seen once. The sample taken for sequencing was PBMCs or T cells enriched from blood (not recorded which). These receptors all stem from a woman in her forties or fifties with acute COVID-19. CDR3s leave out the opening cysteine and the closing phenylalanine or tryptophan.

TRBV18	14	TRBJ2-1	ASSLLAPVSYNEQF
TRBV5-4	12	TRBJ2-7	ASSQDRGTYEQY
TRBV27	11	TRBJ2-7	ASRALAGGEQY
TRBV10-2	9	TRBJ2-5	ASSPREAQY
TRBV28	13	TRBJ2-1	ASSSAGLAPHEQF
TRBV18	13	TRBJ2-1	ASSPRDSSYNEQF
TRBV10-3	12	TRBJ1-6	AISVGTDNSPLH
TRBV2	11	TRBJ2-7	ASKSGGSGEQY
TRBV30	12	TRBJ2-1	AWSSGLSYNEQF
TRBV9	16	TRBJ2-2	ASSPHLAGGGNTGELF
TRBV5-6	12	TRBJ2-7	ASSSGQAFNEQY
TRBV6-5	13	TRBJ1-6	ASSYSGRDNSPLH
TRBV28	12	TRBJ1-5	ASSPRRVNQPQH
TRBV6-2/TRBV6-3	16	TRBJ2-7	ASSYSTKLAGGFYEQY
TRBV27	13	TRBJ1-3	ASRSPTESGNTIY
TRBV5-1	12	TRBJ2-3	ASNPTSGTDTQY
TRBV28	11	TRBJ2-4	ASIKPPLNIQY
TRBV6-5	14	TRBJ1-5	ASSYSRGDSNQPQH
TRBV7-8	14	TRBJ2-7	ASSLAGGKPPYEQY
TRBV27	10	TRBJ1-1	ATRTGGTEAF
TRBV7-9	10	TRBJ2-1	ASSFGQGEQF
TRBV6-2/TRBV6-3	17	TRBJ1-1	ASSYAPNRGHMVGTEAF
TRBV2	13	TRBJ1-5	ASSGGQRLNQPQH
TRBV4-1	16	TRBJ2-1	ASSQEEGAGGPINEQF
TRBV30	9	TRBJ2-3	AWGLGDTQY
TRBV7-2	11	TRBJ2-7	ASSSGILYEQY
TRBV7-2	15	TRBJ2-7	ASSQILAGETSYEQY
TRBV7-9	14	TRBJ2-2	ASSPADRSSTGELF
TRBV5-1	12	TRBJ2-7	ASSLDPSSYEQY
TRBV9	12	TRBJ2-7	ASSVTGSAYEQY